This TCR beta chain derives from a study of cytomegalovirus exposure and HLA in healthy donors. The PCR used 60 Vbeta and 13 Jbeta primers. TCRdb's table, derived via immunoSEQ multiplex PCR, lists solely in-frame clones and lacks some. The sample includes 150,000 to 180,000 clones, around three quarters of them seen just once. The germline V gene encodes CDR1 SGHNT and CDR2 YYREEE (reference sequence). The CDR3 covers 12 residues. The V gene end was trimmed by 4 bases and the J gene end by 8 bases; junction bases not matched to a gene: 5. V and J are TRBV5-4 and TRBJ1-1; 7 bases match TRBD1. Sequencing was carried out using PBMCs. The source of this sequence is a woman in her thirties or forties in good health and CMV-seronegative. CDR3 DNA: TGTGCCAGCAGCCCAGACAGGGACGAAGCTTTCTTT. Its protein product is CASSPDRDEAFF.